This TCR beta chain was captured in a study of blood T cell repertoires in COVID-19. Per germline, CDR1 MDHEN and CDR2 SYDVKM. Unmatched junction bases numbered 8, after V lost 7 bases and J lost 8 bases. This CDR3 region has 13 residues. TCRdb's copy holds only in-frame clones and misses some; the assay was immunoSEQ multiplex PCR. The data hold about 220,000 clones, with more than 75% observed a single time. The J gene is TRBJ1-2, the V gene TRBV28; 9 positions agree with TRBD1. The receptor was derived from a woman in her 70s with COVID-19, enrolled during active disease. Input material: peripheral blood. The chain's CDR3 is CASTLQGAGGYTF. The CDR3, as DNA: TGTGCCAGCACCCTACAGGGGGCAGGGGGCTACACCTTC.